This passage covers 18 T cell receptor beta chains from one sample sequenced in a study of cytomegalovirus exposure and HLA in healthy donors. This PCR relied on a set of 60 Vbeta primers and 13 Jbeta primers. Sequencing was performed with immunoSEQ multiplex PCR; in TCRdb, only in-frame clones are kept and a portion is missing. The repertoire includes about 160,000 clones, 55% to 75% of them detected once, and roughly 7% sits in the top ten. Sequenced: PBMCs. Source of these receptors: a woman aged 55-69 years in good health and CMV-seropositive.

For this clone: This same CDR3 is encoded by further DNA sequences in the sample. V usage is TRBV28 and J usage is TRBJ1-2; D ambiguous. CDR3 size: 13 residues. Deletions cut 3 bases from V and 2 bases from J, with 7 bases between. The germline CDR1 and CDR2 sequences are MDHEN and SYDVKM. The CDR3 here is CASSFRGNYGYTF. CDR3 DNA sequence: TGTGCCAGCAGTTTCCGCGGGAACTATGGCTACACCTTC.

In this sample, this clone turned up a few times. The rearrangement joins TRBV6-5 to TRBJ2-7, with a tentative D call TRBD2 (5 bases). V dropped 0 bases and J dropped 1 base, with 7 bases sitting between them. Germline CDR1 MNHEY, CDR2 SVGAGI. The CDR3 consists of 14 residues. CDR3 in DNA: TGTGCCAGCAGTTACTCTCGAGGGTCCTACGAGCAGTACTTC. Translating gives CASSYSRGSYEQYF.

Notes on this clone: Relative to the germline gene, one junction end is altered; a read error may explain this. The V gene is TRBV29-1, the J gene TRBJ2-4; 8 bases match TRBD1. The CDR3 has 11 residues. The germline V gene has CDR1 SQVTM and CDR2 ANQGSEA. Here the CDR3 reads CSVGGTGNLNF. As DNA, the CDR3 is TGCAGCGTTGGGGGGACAGGAAACTTGAACTTC.

The chain joins TRBV7-9 to TRBJ1-2; TRBD1 aligns across 9 bases. J gave up 8 bases and V 4 bases, and 8 bases lay outside the gene matches. This CDR3 has 14 residues. In germline, CDR1 is SEHNR, CDR2 FQNEAQ (reference sequence). CDR3 bases: TGTGCCAGCAGCTCGGGGACAGGGACTGGGGGCTACACCTTC. This sequence encodes CASSSGTGTGGYTF.

This sequence joins TRBV28 and TRBJ2-7; 8 bases are a match to TRBD2. The ends lost 4 bases at V and 4 bases at J; junction bases unmatched: 3. The CDR3 extends over 13 amino acids. In germline, CDR1 is MDHEN, CDR2 SYDVKM. Here the CDR3 DNA reads TGTGCCAGCAGTTCCGGGACTAGGTACGAGCAGTACTTC. Protein: CASSSGTRYEQYF.

There are a few counts of this clone. The chain links TRBV5-5 to TRBJ2-7, with 9 bases matching TRBD2. The V gene end was trimmed by 0 bases and the J gene end by 7 bases; junction bases not matched to a gene: 5. This CDR3 has 14 amino acids. Germline V lookup: CDR1 SGHKS, CDR2 YYEKEE (reference sequence). CDR3 bases: TGTGCCAGCAGCTTGGGACTAGCGGTAAGAGAGCAGTACTTC. It is translated as CASSLGLAVREQYF.

Written as DNA, the CDR3 is TGTGCCAGCAGTTTAGGCCGGAACACCGGGGAGCTGTTTTTT. Amino acids: CASSLGRNTGELFF. This rearrangement joins TRBV27 to TRBJ2-2, with D hard to call. Per the germline V gene, CDR1 is MNHEY and CDR2 is SMNVEV (reference sequence). There are 14 residues in the CDR3. Between the trimmed V and J ends, which lost 2 bases and 1 base, there was a span of 5 bases.

The rearrangement joins TRBV4-2 to TRBJ1-1, with D possibly matching TRBD1 (6 bases). The CDR3 sequence is 17 residues long. CDR1 and CDR2 from the germline V gene are LGHNA and YNFKEQ. V was shortened by 4 bases and J by 1 base, with 19 bases between the two germline ends. The DNA for the CDR3 is TGTGCCAGCAGCCCCCTAAAGGGGGAAGGGGCGAACACTGAAGCTTTCTTT. The encoded protein is CASSPLKGEGANTEAFF.

V and J are TRBV7-2 and TRBJ2-5, with TRBD2 as a possible D gene (6 bases). The ends were cut back, 5 bases at V and 2 bases at J, with 12 bases in the middle. CDR1 and CDR2 from the germline V gene are SGHTA and FQGNSA. There are 14 residues in the CDR3. CDR3 in DNA: TGTGCCAGCAGCGGCAACCGGGGGCAAGAGACCCAGTACTTC. This encodes CASSGNRGQETQYF.

This chain joins TRBV5-1 and TRBJ2-5, with 11 bases identical to TRBD2. Trimming at V came to 0 bases and at J to 1 base, leaving 5 bases not matched to a gene. This CDR3 is built from 17 residues. Germline CDR1 SGHRS, CDR2 YFSETQ. CDR3 residues: CASSLVGLAGGQETQYF. CDR3 nucleotides: TGCGCCAGCAGCTTGGTTGGACTAGCGGGCGGCCAAGAGACCCAGTACTTC.

V usage is TRBV5-5 and J usage is TRBJ1-1; no reliable D call. V was trimmed by 4 bases and J by 0 bases, leaving 7 bases between them. CDR1 is SGHKS, CDR2 YYEKEE, per germline (reference sequence). This CDR3 has 13 residues. The CDR3 loop reads CASSPELNTEAFF. The DNA of the CDR3 is TGTGCCAGCAGCCCTGAGTTGAACACTGAAGCTTTCTTT.

The chain recombines TRBV28 with TRBJ2-3; D gene unclear. Germline values: CDR1 MDHEN, CDR2 SYDVKM. The CDR3 consists of 14 residues. V was clipped by 5 bases and J by 2 bases, with 11 bases between them. CDR3 loop: CASSPKAFTDTQYF. DNA for the CDR3: TGTGCCAGCAGTCCCAAAGCGTTCACAGATACGCAGTATTTT.

The chain has TRBV5-1 and TRBJ2-1; D perhaps matches TRBD1 (6 bases). The CDR3 has 13 residues. The V end lost 4 bases, the J end lost 8 bases, and 13 bases lay between the germline ends. The germline V gene encodes CDR1 SGHRS and CDR2 YFSETQ. The CDR3 DNA follows: TGCGCCAGCAGCCCCACTCAGGGGTATGAGCAGTTCTTC. Amino acids: CASSPTQGYEQFF.

This rearrangement joins TRBV7-8 to TRBJ1-1; a weak D match, TRBD1 (6 bases). Germline V gives CDR1 SGHVS, CDR2 FQNEAQ. The CDR3 runs 15 residues. The ends were cut back, 7 bases at V and 0 bases at J, with 15 bases in the middle. The CDR3 sequence is CASILGGRMNTEAFF. The CDR3 DNA is TGTGCCAGCATCCTAGGGGGACGGATGAACACTGAAGCTTTCTTT.

This clone came up a few times. CDR3 DNA sequence: TGTGCCAGCAGCACCGCCCTGGGACTAGCGGGAGTGAGTGAGCAGTTCTTC. This sequence encodes CASSTALGLAGVSEQFF. The rearrangement uses TRBV7-3 and TRBJ2-1, with 14 bases matching TRBD2. Germline CDR1 and CDR2: SGHTA and FQGTGA. J lost 9 bases, V lost 5 bases, and 12 bases had no gene match. There are 17 residues in the CDR3.

This clone was recorded a few times. The V call is TRBV4-3, the J call TRBJ1-5; TRBD1 aligns across 8 bases. The CDR3 sequence is 17 residues long. J was trimmed by 0 bases and V by 0 bases; bases with no gene match: 4. Germline CDR1 is LGHNA and CDR2 is YSLEER. The CDR3 spells CASSQDPGTGSNQPQHF. CDR3 in DNA: TGCGCCAGCAGCCAAGACCCTGGGACAGGTAGCAATCAGCCCCAGCATTTT.

V gene TRBV6-5 combines with J gene TRBJ1-2; a possible D gene is TRBD1 (6 bases). The CDR3 covers 15 residues. The germline V gene has CDR1 MNHEY and CDR2 SVGAGI. The V gene lost 4 bases and the J gene lost 4 bases, with 16 bases spanning the gap. In DNA form, the CDR3 reads TGTGCCAGCAGTTCCCCAGGGGCCCGTTTCTATGGCTACACCTTC. It encodes CASSSPGARFYGYTF.

This clone has only a few counts. This chain connects TRBV12-5 to TRBJ2-3; D perhaps matches TRBD2 (5 bases). The germline CDR1 and CDR2 sequences are LGHNT and FRNRAP. The CDR3 spans 15 residues. Trimming took 1 base from V and 5 from J, leaving 13 bases between them. In DNA, the CDR3 is TGTGCTAGTGGTTTGGCGGGGTTTGGTGTAGATACGCAGTATTTT. This encodes CASGLAGFGVDTQYF.